The 29 T cell receptor beta chains reported below all come from one sample, sequenced in a study of OX40 agonist ivuxolimab in advanced cancers. Clones were sequenced by immunoSEQ multiplex PCR, and TCRdb holds only the in-frame ones, with some missing. Counted here are 70,000 to 85,000 clones, 85% to 95% occurring once; the ten biggest clones make up roughly 11%. The specimen comprised CD4+ or CD8+ T cells sorted from blood, sampled in a trial of the OX40 agonist ivuxolimab. The receptor set was obtained from an adult with an advanced solid tumor such as melanoma, head and neck, liver or kidney cancer.

The CDR3 region has the DNA TGTGCCAGCAGTTTTAGTAAGGGACAGGGAGCAGATACGCAGTATTTT. This translates into CASSFSKGQGADTQYF. The chain is built from TRBV28 and TRBJ2-3, with 9 bases that match TRBD1. J was trimmed by 4 bases and V by 3 bases; bases with no gene match: 8. This CDR3 has 16 amino acids. Germline V gives CDR1 MDHEN, CDR2 SYDVKM.

The chain combines TRBV13 with TRBJ1-4; the D gene is possibly TRBD1 (6 bases). Deletions cut 2 bases from V and 17 bases from J, with 18 bases between. The germline gives CDR1 PRHDT, CDR2 FYEKMQ (reference sequence). The CDR3 loop spans 13 amino acids. The CDR3 protein is CASSLRLQGYLFF. CDR3 DNA: TGTGCCAGCAGCTTAAGACTACAGGGTTATCTTTTTTTT.

The V and J genes are TRBV19 and TRBJ2-1; no reliable D call. Germline assignment: CDR1 LNHDA and CDR2 SQIVND (reference sequence). This CDR3 has 19 amino acids. Trimming removed 2 bases from V and 0 bases from J, with 20 bases in between. The chain's CDR3 is CASSISQRTPTGSYNEQFF. The CDR3 coding sequence is TGTGCCAGTAGTATAAGCCAGCGAACGCCTACGGGCTCCTACAATGAGCAGTTCTTC.

The chain has TRBV21-1 and TRBJ2-5; no check of the table's D call, TRBD2, against the DNA was made. TRBV21-1 constitutes a pseudogene. CDR3 length: 24 residues. The CDR3 DNA follows: TGTGCCAGCAGCAAACGGGGACGGATGGTACCTTGGACTAGCGGTTTCCCGTACCAAGAGACCCAGTACTTC. It codes for CASSKRGRMVPWTSGFPYQETQYF.

The rearrangement joins TRBV2 to TRBJ2-2; 7 bases agree with TRBD2. V shed 3 bases, J shed 2 bases, and the junction held 6 bases outside the gene matches. Germline V CDR1 and CDR2: SNHLY, FYNNEI. The length of the CDR3 is 16 residues. The CDR3 spells CASSELGGGNTGELFF. In DNA, the CDR3 is TGTGCCAGCAGTGAGTTGGGCGGGGGTAACACCGGGGAGCTGTTTTTT.

This chain joins TRBV9 and TRBJ1-5, with D possibly matching TRBD1 (6 bases). V lost 4 bases, J lost 7 bases, and 18 bases lay in between. This CDR3 is 15 amino acids long. From germline, CDR1 is SGDLS and CDR2 YYNGEE. CDR3: CASSREVGAGQPQHF. As DNA, the CDR3 is TGTGCCAGCAGCCGCGAGGTGGGGGCAGGCCAGCCCCAGCATTTT.

The rearrangement links TRBV7-2 to TRBJ1-1; 9 nucleotides agree with TRBD1. Per the germline V gene, CDR1 is SGHTA and CDR2 is FQGNSA. The CDR3 is 15 residues long. V lost 5 bases and J lost 1; bases outside the gene matches: 5. The CDR3 loop reads CASSLPDRGNTEAFF. CDR3 DNA: TGTGCCAGCAGCCTACCGGACAGGGGGAACACTGAAGCTTTCTTT. The full variable domain, rest sourced from reference TRBV7-2 and TRBJ1-1, is GAGVSQSPSNKVTEKGKDVELRCDPISGHTALYWYRQSLGQGLEFLIYFQGNSAPDKSGLPSDRFSAERTGGSVSTLTIQRTQQEDSAVYLCASSLPDRGNTEAFFGQGTRLTVV.

The chain couples TRBV28 to TRBJ1-5, with D perhaps TRBD1 (5 bases). With 7 bases removed from V and 6 bases from J, the gap between germline ends came to 13 bases. The germline V gene has CDR1 MDHEN and CDR2 SYDVKM. The CDR3 runs to 13 residues. This CDR3 is CASTLGGAQPQHF. For the CDR3, the DNA is TGTGCCAGCACCCTGGGAGGGGCTCAGCCCCAGCATTTT. Based on the CDR3 plus reference TRBV28 and TRBJ1-5, the full variable domain is DVKVTQSSRYLVKRTGEKVFLECVQDMDHENMFWYRQDPGLGLRLIYFSYDVKMKEKGDIPEGYSVSREKKERFSLILESASTNQTSMYLCASTLGGAQPQHFGDGTRLSIL.

As DNA, the CDR3 is TGTGCCAGCAGCGTCCTTGGGGTAGCGGGAGGACGCAATGAGCAGTTCTTC. It is translated as CASSVLGVAGGRNEQFF. The genes are TRBV9 and TRBJ2-1, with 10 bases lining up with TRBD2. Trimming took 2 bases from V and 6 from J; bases not matched to a gene: 11. The CDR3 has 17 residues. Germline CDR1 and CDR2: SGDLS and YYNGEE.

The chain employs TRBV6-6 and TRBJ2-1; tentatively, D is TRBD2 (7 bases). Between the trimmed V and J ends, which lost 0 bases and 7 bases, there was a span of 16 bases. CDR1 and CDR2 from the germline V gene are MNHNY and SVGAGI (reference sequence). The CDR3 loop spans 16 amino acids. CDR3: CASSYSRGGGSNEQFF. CDR3 nucleotides: TGTGCCAGCAGTTACTCGAGGGGGGGAGGGTCAAATGAGCAGTTCTTC.

This rearrangement joins TRBV9 to TRBJ2-6; D unclear. This CDR3 has 16 residues. Germline-derived CDR1 and CDR2 are SGDLS and YYNGEE. The germline V and J ends were trimmed by 1 base and 0 bases, with 8 bases remaining between them. The CDR3 DNA reads TGTGCCAGCAGCGTACCAAGTCACTCTGGGGCCAACGTCCTGACTTTC. This encodes CASSVPSHSGANVLTF.

V usage is TRBV4-3 and J usage is TRBJ2-3; D gene ambiguous. The CDR3 totals 12 residues. Per the germline V gene, CDR1 is LGHNA and CDR2 is YSLEER. V lost 3 bases and J lost 6, with 7 bases in between. CDR3 coding DNA: TGCGCCAGCAGCCAGAGTACGGATACGCAGTATTTT. This translates into CASSQSTDTQYF.

The rearrangement joins TRBV6-5 to TRBJ1-1, with D hard to call. The V end lost 8 bases, the J end lost 4 bases, and 5 bases lay between the germline ends. The CDR3 covers 10 residues. Germline CDR1 and CDR2: MNHEY and SVGAGI. Here the CDR3 DNA reads TGTGCCAGCTGGACCACTGAAGCTTTCTTT. It translates to CASWTTEAFF.

The rearrangement joins TRBV28 to TRBJ2-5, with 10 bases aligning to TRBD1. This CDR3 spans 16 amino acids. J lost 5 bases, V lost 3 bases, and 9 bases had no gene match. The germline CDR1 and CDR2 sequences are MDHEN and SYDVKM. For the CDR3, the DNA is TGTGCCAGCAGTTTTGAGGACAGGGGGAGGAGGGAGACCCAGTACTTC. It encodes CASSFEDRGRRETQYF.

The rearrangement joins TRBV9 to TRBJ2-2; D is possibly TRBD1 or TRBD2 (6 bases each). The germline V gene encodes CDR1 SGDLS and CDR2 YYNGEE. V lost 5 bases and J 4 bases, leaving 15 bases between the germline ends. This CDR3 is built from 15 residues. Here the CDR3 DNA reads TGTGCCAGCAGAGGGGGGCAGGGTGGCACCGGGGAGCTGTTTTTT. This codes for CASRGGQGGTGELFF.

V usage is TRBV6-5 and J usage is TRBJ2-7; 7 bases line up with TRBD2. The trim removed 5 bases at V and 7 bases at J, leaving 11 bases unmatched. Germline V gene sequence: CDR1 MNHEY, CDR2 SVGAGI. The length of the CDR3 is 14 residues. The CDR3 is CASSLSGGSWEQYF. CDR3 coding DNA: TGTGCCAGCAGTCTGTCGGGCGGGAGTTGGGAGCAGTACTTC.

The chain employs TRBV27 and TRBJ1-5; possible D gene TRBD1, 5 bases. The V end lost 1 base, the J end lost 6 bases, and 10 bases lay between the germline ends. Germline CDR1 reads MNHEY; CDR2 reads SMNVEV (reference sequence). The CDR3 runs 14 residues. CDR3 in amino acids: CASSLYGGGQPQHF. CDR3 sequence (DNA): TGTGCCAGCAGTTTATATGGGGGGGGTCAGCCCCAGCATTTT.

The chain uses TRBV5-4 and TRBJ2-1; 7 bases match TRBD2. There are 16 residues in the CDR3. V lost 4 bases and J lost 4; bases outside the gene matches: 11. Germline CDR1 SGHNT, CDR2 YYREEE (reference sequence). DNA of the CDR3: TGTGCCAGCAGCCCGGGGGAGGGGCCAAGTTACAATGAGCAGTTCTTC. Translation gives CASSPGEGPSYNEQFF.

The J gene is TRBJ1-1, the V gene TRBV7-2; D is undetermined. Trimming left V 4 bases short and J 1 base short, with 7 bases between. CDR3 length equals 13 residues. Germline V gene lookup returns CDR1 SGHTA and CDR2 FQGNSA. CDR3 amino acids: CASSSTPNTEAFF. CDR3 DNA sequence: TGTGCCAGCAGCTCTACTCCGAACACTGAAGCTTTCTTT.

The rearrangement joins TRBV11-3 to TRBJ2-7, with 8 bases lining up with TRBD2. This CDR3 spans 16 amino acids. The V gene's germline CDR1 is SGHNT and CDR2 YENEEA. With 5 bases clipped from V and 0 bases from J, the junction kept 9 bases outside the gene matches. The CDR3 loop reads CASSPYPREASYEQYF. The CDR3 coding sequence is TGTGCCAGCAGCCCCTACCCGCGGGAGGCCTCCTACGAGCAGTACTTC.

This CDR3 is CASSDLIISNQPQHF. For the CDR3, the DNA is TGTGCCAGCAGTGATTTAATTATTAGCAATCAGCCCCAGCATTTT. The rearrangement joins TRBV2 to TRBJ1-5; D is unclear. This CDR3 is 15 amino acids long. Trimming shortened V by 3 bases and J by 0 bases, and 9 bases separated the two germline ends. Germline V CDR1 and CDR2: SNHLY, FYNNEI.

The chain links TRBV14 to TRBJ2-7, with 8 positions matching TRBD1. The CDR3 is 15 residues long. The junction had 7 bases not matched to a gene; V was cut back by 2 bases and J by 4 bases. Germline loops: CDR1 SGHDN, CDR2 FVKESK. The CDR3 is CASSQFRYRGYEQYF. The CDR3 DNA sequence: TGTGCCAGCAGCCAATTTCGCTACAGGGGGTACGAGCAGTACTTC. The complete variable domain, with remaining parts taken from reference TRBV14 and TRBJ2-7, reads EAGVTQFPSHSVIEKGQTVTLRCDPISGHDNLYWYRRVMGKEIKFLLHFVKESKQDESGMPNNRFLAERTGGTYSTLKVQPAELEDSGVYFCASSQFRYRGYEQYFGPGTRLTVT.

The chain links TRBV19 to TRBJ1-2; D is unresolved. V shed 5 bases and J shed 4 bases, with 2 bases lying between them. CDR1 is LNHDA and CDR2 is SQIVND in the germline V gene (reference sequence). The CDR3 runs 10 residues. The CDR3 DNA reads TGTGCCAGTAGTTCCTATGGCTACACCTTC. Amino acid sequence: CASSSYGYTF.

This clone was seen a handful of times. The chain has TRBV13 and TRBJ2-7; weak D call: TRBD1 (6 bases). CDR1 is PRHDT, CDR2 FYEKMQ, per germline (reference sequence). Trimming shortened V by 5 bases and J by 0 bases, and 14 bases separated the two germline ends. This CDR3 spans 15 amino acids. CDR3 protein: CASSPFRDISYEQYF. The CDR3 DNA is TGTGCCAGCAGCCCATTCCGGGACATCTCCTACGAGCAGTACTTC.

V is TRBV5-1 and J is TRBJ2-2, with D perhaps matching TRBD2 (6 bases). Trimming removed 6 bases from V and 0 bases from J, with 18 bases in between. CDR1 and CDR2 from the germline V gene are SGHRS and YFSETQ. The CDR3 has 17 residues. For the CDR3, the DNA is TGCGCCAGCACCTTCGACCATAGCGGAGCGAACACCGGGGAGCTGTTTTTT. Amino acids: CASTFDHSGANTGELFF.

The rearrangement joins TRBV11-3 to TRBJ1-6; TRBD1 matches 8 bases. The V and J ends lost 3 bases and 6 bases, in that order; junction bases with no gene match: 7. From germline, CDR1 is SGHNT and CDR2 YENEEA. The CDR3 length is 16 residues. CDR3 sequence: CASSFRRDRINSPLHF. The CDR3 region has the DNA TGTGCCAGCAGCTTCCGTCGGGACAGGATTAATTCACCCCTCCACTTT.

The DNA for the CDR3 is TGCGCCAGCAGCCCGAAACTAGGGGTAACTAGCACAGATACGCAGTATTTT. Protein: CASSPKLGVTSTDTQYF. This sequence joins TRBV5-1 and TRBJ2-3; possibly TRBD1 or TRBD2 for D (5 bases each). Germline CDR1 is SGHRS and CDR2 is YFSETQ. The CDR3 runs 17 residues. Between the trimmed V and J ends, which lost 4 bases and 0 bases, there was a span of 18 bases.

This chain joins TRBV28 and TRBJ2-4; TRBD2 agrees at 8 bases. Germline V gene sequence: CDR1 MDHEN, CDR2 SYDVKM. With 5 bases clipped from V and 6 bases from J, the junction kept 6 bases outside the gene matches. The CDR3 loop spans 14 amino acids. CDR3 region: CASSRGGVGNIQYF. The CDR3, as DNA: TGTGCCAGCAGTCGGGGGGGAGTTGGAAACATTCAGTACTTC.

This clone came up once. The chain recombines TRBV14 with TRBJ2-1; tentatively, D is TRBD1 (6 bases). The CDR3 totals 14 residues. V was pared by 5 bases and J by 1 base, with 9 bases between. Germline-derived CDR1 and CDR2 are SGHDN and FVKESK. CDR3 loop: CASSVQGSYNEQFF. The CDR3 coding sequence is TGTGCCAGCAGCGTACAGGGATCCTACAATGAGCAGTTCTTC.